The sequence of this T cell receptor beta chain was determined in a study of blood T cell repertoires in COVID-19. Across the whole study: The United States, Italy and Spain supplied acute and convalescent COVID-19 samples. PBMCs, B-cell-depleted T cells, or T cells were the source of the cDNA or gDNA that made up the material.

The CDR3 runs to 15 residues. The J segment lost 2 bases and the V segment lost 6 bases, leaving 4 bases of the junction unmatched. CDR1 SNHLY and CDR2 FYNNEI come from the germline V gene. Sequencing used immunoSEQ multiplex PCR; TCRdb keeps in-frame clones, though not all of them. The sample shows 200,000 to 300,000 clones, approximately 83% of them seen only once. Material for sequencing was peripheral blood. The chain uses TRBV2 and TRBJ2-7; 13 bases map to TRBD2. The sequence was collected from a woman aged 25 to 39 who had recovered from COVID-19. The CDR3, as DNA: TGTGCCAGCAGGGGACTAGCGGGGAGTACCTACGAGCAGTACTTC. This codes for CASRGLAGSTYEQYF.